This is a list of T cell receptor beta chains from one sample in a study of T cell repertoires in cytomegalovirus infection. TCRdb recomputed calls from the reads with MiXCR, one row per CDR3 protein. The data hold roughly 170,000 distinct CDR3 sequences, with about 20% observed a single time. These TCRs are of unknown antigen specificity. The sample in question was CD8+ T cells from cultured PBMCs, obtained from culture after CMV antigen stimulation. The receptors here all came from a human donor in good health (CMV status not recorded). Some clones in this sample may be carry-over from other donors' samples. CDR3s include the opening cysteine and the closing phenylalanine or tryptophan. Each record gives: J gene, V gene, CDR3 protein.

>TRBJ2-1|TRBV6-2/TRBV6-3
CASSQEPGQGGSGSYNEQFF
>TRBJ2-4|TRBV7-2
CASSLSRGGYLAKNIQYF
>TRBJ2-7|TRBV28
CASSSNYLIPGQGASYEQYF
>TRBJ1-1|TRBV7-6
CASSPAGANTEAFF
>TRBJ1-1|TRBV6-2/TRBV6-3
CANSYSLDFLPLEDTEAFF
>TRBJ1-1|TRBV28
CASMTPPVMNTEAFF
>TRBJ2-7|TRBV6-5
CASSAREQYF
>TRBJ2-6|TRBV4-1
CASSLDVSGANVLTF
>TRBJ2-3|TRBV28
CASSLGSYSTDTQYF
>TRBJ1-4|TRBV4-3
CASSPGGAGREKLFF
>TRBJ1-2|TRBV6-1
CAAGSGGWSRGGYTF
>TRBJ1-1|TRBV27
CASSLSRPGSTEAFF
>TRBJ1-2|TRBV9
CASSGEGQGDYGYTF
>TRBJ2-1|TRBV3-1
CASSQDGGTSYNEQFF
>TRBJ2-1|TRBV9
CASSVTGTYNEQFF